The 32 T cell receptor beta chains given below trace back to one sample, sequenced in a study of identical twins. Using its own MiXCR run on the 5' RACE reads, TCRdb lists one record per CDR3 protein. The sample includes 1.5 million to 2 million distinct CDR3 sequences, about 31% of them seen just once. Sequencing input: cord blood. The receptor source for this set is a newborn girl in good health.

The rearrangement joins TRBV20-1 to TRBJ2-1; 11 bases are a match to TRBD2. This CDR3 has 20 amino acids. Germline CDR1 is DFQATT and CDR2 is SNEGSKA (reference sequence). After removal of 3 bases from V and 4 bases from J, the junction contained 20 bases not matched to a gene. The CDR3 loop is CSASERLLAGERVRYNEQFF. DNA for the CDR3: TGCAGTGCTAGCGAACGGTTACTAGCGGGAGAAAGGGTTAGGTACAATGAGCAGTTCTTC.

The sample holds one count of this clonotype. The chain employs TRBV19 and TRBJ2-5; D could derive from TRBD1 or TRBD2 (6 bases each). The end of the DNA is better explained by TRBJ2-7, so the J call may be wrong. The CDR3 is 14 residues long. Germline V gene lookup returns CDR1 LNHDA and CDR2 SQIVND (reference sequence). CDR3 residues: CASQKGGSSYEQYF. CDR3 nucleotides: TGTGCCAGTCAAAAGGGGGGTTCTTCCTACGAGCAGTACTTC.

The chain is built from TRBV24-1 and TRBJ2-2; 8 bases agree with TRBD1. The CDR3 has 17 residues. After removal of 1 base from V and 5 bases from J, the junction contained 8 bases not matched to a gene. The V gene's germline CDR1 is KGHDR and CDR2 SFDVKD. The CDR3 bases are TGTGCCACCAGTGATTTTCCGCGACAGGGGTGGACCGGGGAGCTGTTTTTT. Amino acids: CATSDFPRQGWTGELFF.

This chain connects TRBV2 to TRBJ2-5, with 11 bases aligning to TRBD2. This CDR3 comprises 16 residues. Germline CDR1 reads SNHLY; CDR2 reads FYNNEI. V lost 7 bases and J lost 1; bases outside the gene matches: 8. CDR3 loop: CASKVGTSGTQETQYF. In DNA form, the CDR3 reads TGTGCCAGCAAAGTTGGGACTAGCGGCACCCAAGAGACCCAGTACTTC.

The chain joins TRBV9 to TRBJ2-1; D not resolved. The germline gives CDR1 SGDLS, CDR2 YYNGEE. This CDR3 is 16 amino acids long. V was shortened by 0 bases and J by 4 bases, with 14 bases between the two germline ends. The CDR3 is CASSVAPRQKYNEQFF. The CDR3 nucleotides read TGTGCCAGCAGCGTAGCCCCCCGCCAAAAATACAATGAGCAGTTCTTC.

This clonotype was seen more than once but under ten times. The chain has TRBV18 and TRBJ2-1, with 10 bases that match TRBD2. This CDR3 contains 16 residues. Looked up from germline, CDR1 is KGHSH and CDR2 is LQKENI. With V trimmed by 0 bases and J by 6 bases, 5 bases remained unmatched. The CDR3 coding sequence is TGTGCCAGCTCACCACCGACGGTAGCGGGGGGCAATGAGCAGTTCTTC. Residues: CASSPPTVAGGNEQFF.

DNA of the CDR3: TGTGCCAGCAACTTTCCTAGCGGGGGGCAGTACTTC. Protein: CASNFPSGGQYF. This chain links TRBV7-2 with TRBJ2-7; TRBD2 matches 10 bases. Germline CDR1 reads SGHTA; CDR2 reads FQGNSA. With 7 bases clipped from V and 9 bases from J, the junction kept 6 bases outside the gene matches. The CDR3 totals 12 residues.

This clonotype was picked up many times. This rearrangement joins TRBV20-1 to TRBJ2-7; no definite D call. V dropped 2 bases and J dropped 0 bases, with 5 bases sitting between them. Germline V lookup: CDR1 DFQATT, CDR2 SNEGSKA (reference sequence). This CDR3 has 12 amino acids. The CDR3 sequence: CSARRSSYEQYF. CDR3 coding DNA: TGCAGTGCTAGACGAAGCTCCTACGAGCAGTACTTC.

The chain joins TRBV19 to TRBJ2-4; 7 nucleotides line up with TRBD1. V lost 5 bases and J lost 8; bases outside the gene matches: 6. The germline V gene has CDR1 LNHDA and CDR2 SQIVND (reference sequence). This CDR3 is 13 amino acids long. The DNA of the CDR3 is TGTGCCAGTAGTTACCAGGGGGTAGACATTCAGTACTTC. Residues: CASSYQGVDIQYF.

The CDR3 DNA follows: TGTGCCAGCAGTTTAGGCGCCGGGACAGGGATATACAATGAGCAGTTCTTC. Its protein product is CASSLGAGTGIYNEQFF. The gene calls are TRBV28 and TRBJ2-1; 9 bases fit TRBD1. The germline CDR1 and CDR2 sequences are MDHEN and SYDVKM. Trimming at V came to 2 bases and at J to 4 bases, leaving 9 bases not matched to a gene. The CDR3 consists of 17 residues.

The sample holds a few counts of this clonotype. The chain employs TRBV20-1 and TRBJ2-1, with 7 bases matching TRBD2. Looked up from germline, CDR1 is DFQATT and CDR2 is SNEGSKA (reference sequence). Germline trimming cut 0 bases from V and 7 bases from J; bases unmatched to any gene: 6. The CDR3 is 14 amino acids. CDR3 DNA: TGCAGTGCTAGAGACGCGGGAGCGGTGAATGAGCAGTTCTTC. Translated, it gives CSARDAGAVNEQFF.

This clonotype was detected a few times. The J gene is TRBJ2-5, the V gene TRBV28; TRBD1 is a possible D gene (7 bases). TRBJ2-7 explains the end of the DNA better; the J call may be wrong. The germline gives CDR1 MDHEN, CDR2 SYDVKM. This CDR3 comprises 14 residues. CDR3 sequence reads: CASSLVRGAHEQYF. The CDR3 coding sequence is TGTGCCAGCAGTTTAGTCAGGGGGGCCCACGAGCAGTACTTC.

The chain couples TRBV6-1 to TRBJ1-2; the match to TRBD1 covers 7 bases. The V segment lost 5 bases and the J segment 8 bases; nucleotides outside the gene matches: 5. The CDR3 runs to 12 residues. From germline, CDR1 is MNHNS and CDR2 SASEGT. The CDR3 protein is CASSPQGTGYTF. The CDR3 bases are TGTGCCAGCAGTCCACAGGGGACCGGCTACACCTTC.

The V call is TRBV11-2, the J call TRBJ2-3; 11 bases align to TRBD2. V dropped 5 bases and J dropped 2; count of bases not matched to a gene: 12. This CDR3 contains 18 residues. Germline CDR1 is SGHAT and CDR2 is FQNNGV. The CDR3 sequence: CASSTLAGGLQITDTQYF. The CDR3 region has the DNA TGTGCCAGCAGCACCTTAGCGGGGGGGCTCCAGATCACAGATACGCAGTATTTT.

The genes are TRBV20-1 and TRBJ2-3, with 10 bases lining up with TRBD2. Germline V gene sequence: CDR1 DFQATT, CDR2 SNEGSKA (reference sequence). This CDR3 region has 15 residues. V lost 5 bases to trimming and J lost 0 bases; unmatched junction nucleotides: 5. The CDR3 DNA reads TGCAGTGCTGGGAGACTAGCGGGTAGCACAGATACGCAGTATTTT. This sequence encodes CSAGRLAGSTDTQYF.

V gene TRBV12-3 or TRBV12-4 combines with J gene TRBJ1-5, with 7 bases matching TRBD1. CDR3 size: 15 residues. The V and J ends lost 6 bases and 4 bases, in that order; junction bases with no gene match: 9. CDR3 bases: TGTGCCAGCAGGATGGACAGGTCTCAGAATCAGCCCCAGCATTTT. Translation gives CASRMDRSQNQPQHF.

CDR3 DNA sequence: TGTGCCAGCATTCGGGTTAGCGGACAACAAGAGACCCAGTACTTC. It is translated as CASIRVSGQQETQYF. The rearrangement uses TRBV2 and TRBJ2-5; TRBD2 is a possible D gene (6 bases). Trimming removed 7 bases from V and 2 bases from J, with 17 bases in between. This CDR3 region has 15 residues. CDR1 is SNHLY and CDR2 is FYNNEI in the germline V gene.

The chain uses TRBV6-2 or TRBV6-3 and TRBJ1-5; 7 bases map to TRBD1. The V gene end was trimmed by 2 bases and the J gene end by 2 bases; junction bases not matched to a gene: 3. From germline, CDR1 is MNHEY and CDR2 SVGEGT. The CDR3 totals 15 residues. The CDR3, as DNA: TGTGCCAGCAGTTACGCCGACAGGGGCAATCAGCCCCAGCATTTT. This encodes CASSYADRGNQPQHF.

The chain carries TRBV7-2 and TRBJ1-5; D remains unclear. The CDR3 is 14 residues long. From germline, CDR1 is SGHTA and CDR2 FQGNSA. The germline V and J ends were trimmed by 5 bases and 3 bases, with 11 bases remaining between them. CDR3 in DNA: TGTGCCAGCAGCAGGACTGCTTTCAATCAGCCCCAGCATTTT. Translating it yields CASSRTAFNQPQHF.

There are a few counts of this clonotype. The chain has TRBV5-5 and TRBJ1-2, with a weak D call TRBD1 (5 bases). The CDR3 is 13 residues long. Trimming stripped 2 bases from V and 6 bases from J, with 11 bases between. Germline lookup yields CDR1 SGHKS and CDR2 YYEKEE (reference sequence). The CDR3 DNA reads as TGTGCCAGCAGCTTCGACTGGGGGAATGGCTACACCTTC. It translates to CASSFDWGNGYTF.

The V call is TRBV19, the J call TRBJ2-7; D gene unclear. CDR3 length: 15 residues. The ends were cut back, 3 bases at V and 0 bases at J, with 12 bases in the middle. CDR1 LNHDA and CDR2 SQIVND come from the germline V gene (reference sequence). CDR3 sequence reads: CASSMNPRSSYEQYF. For the CDR3, the DNA is TGTGCCAGTAGTATGAATCCCAGGAGCTCCTACGAGCAGTACTTC.

V is TRBV10-3 and J is TRBJ1-3, with 7 positions matching TRBD1. The CDR3 covers 13 residues. The ends lost 10 bases at V and 2 bases at J; junction bases unmatched: 5. Germline V gene data show CDR1 as ENHRY and CDR2 as SYGVKD. Here the CDR3 DNA reads TGTGCCACAACAGGGGACCCTGGAAACACCATATATTTT. Its protein product is CATTGDPGNTIYF.

This clonotype was recorded a few times. V is TRBV25-1 and J is TRBJ1-1; the D gene is possibly TRBD1 (6 bases). Trimming took off 4 bases at V and 3 bases at J, with 9 bases between the two ends. Germline V CDR1 and CDR2: MGHDK, SYGVNS. The length of the CDR3 is 13 residues. CDR3 sequence (DNA): TGTGCCAGCAGTGCAGGGGCGCACACTGAAGCTTTCTTT. It codes for CASSAGAHTEAFF.

This clonotype was seen only a few times. J is TRBJ2-3 and V is TRBV10-3, with D perhaps TRBD1 (5 bases). The CDR3 contains 13 residues. Per the germline V gene, CDR1 is ENHRY and CDR2 is SYGVKD. V was pared by 0 bases and J by 6 bases, with 7 bases between. In DNA form, the CDR3 reads TGTGCCATCAGTGAGTCGCCAGGGGATACGCAGTATTTT. Its translation: CAISESPGDTQYF.

Remarks on this clonotype: A read error is possible here, since a much larger clone lies one base away. The chain uses TRBV4-1 and TRBJ2-1; D is uncertain. The length of the CDR3 is 12 residues. Germline V gene data show CDR1 as MGHRA and CDR2 as YSYEKL. V was trimmed by 0 bases and J by 7 bases, leaving 4 bases between them. DNA for the CDR3: TGCGCCAGCAGCCAAGAGTGGAATGAGCAGTTCTTC. Translating gives CASSQEWNEQFF.

This clonotype was picked up a small number of times. The CDR3 reads CSAYHGRGGGTDTQYF. The CDR3 DNA reads as TGCAGTGCTTACCATGGCAGGGGTGGTGGCACAGATACGCAGTATTTT. This sequence joins TRBV20-1 and TRBJ2-3; TRBD1 is a possible D gene (6 bases). Germline CDR1 and CDR2: DFQATT and SNEGSKA (reference sequence). This CDR3 has 16 amino acids. Trimming left V 5 bases short and J 1 base short, with 19 bases between.

The DNA of the CDR3 is TGTGCCAGCAGACCTGGGACAGGGACTTACAATGAGCAGTTCTTC. Translation gives CASRPGTGTYNEQFF. This chain uses TRBV27 with TRBJ2-1, with 9 bases fitting TRBD1. Trimming cost V 6 bases and J 4 bases; bases outside gene matches: 7. The CDR3 loop spans 15 amino acids. Per germline, CDR1 MNHEY and CDR2 SMNVEV (reference sequence).

In its sample, this clonotype was seen a few times. The genes are TRBV18 and TRBJ2-5; 7 nucleotides match TRBD1. CDR1 KGHSH and CDR2 LQKENI come from the germline V gene. V shed 2 bases, J shed 1 base, and the junction held 4 bases outside the gene matches. The CDR3 is made up of 15 amino acids. Here the CDR3 DNA reads TGTGCCAGCTCACCAACGGACAGGAGCCAAGAGACCCAGTACTTC. Translated, it gives CASSPTDRSQETQYF.

With respect to this clonotype: Relative to the germline gene, one junction end is altered; a read error may explain this. The V gene is TRBV7-2, the J gene TRBJ1-2; possible D gene TRBD1, 5 bases. The CDR3 is 17 amino acids. Germline lookup yields CDR1 SGHTA and CDR2 FQGNSA. CDR3 protein: CASSLPVKGPTNYGHTF. CDR3 coding DNA: TGTGCCAGCAGCTTACCCGTGAAGGGACCCACAAACTATGGCCACACCTTC. The full variable domain, rest sourced from reference TRBV7-2 and TRBJ1-2, is GAGVSQSPSNKVTEKGKDVELRCDPISGHTALYWYRQSLGQGLEFLIYFQGNSAPDKSGLPSDRFSAERTGGSVSTLTIQRTQQEDSAVYLCASSLPVKGPTNYGHTFGSGTRLTVV.

On this clonotype itself: At one end the junction does not follow the germline gene, possibly because of a read error. The chain links TRBV20-1 to TRBJ2-4; TRBD2 agrees at 12 bases. The CDR3 is 12 residues long. Germline V gene data show CDR1 as DFQATT and CDR2 as SNEGSKA (reference sequence). The CDR3 reads CSASGRANEQYF. Written as DNA, the CDR3 is TGTAGTGCTAGCGGGAGGGCCAATGAGCAGTACTTC.

The V and J genes are TRBV11-2 and TRBJ2-5; D may be TRBD1 (6 bases). CDR1 SGHAT and CDR2 FQNNGV come from the germline V gene. Between the trimmed V and J ends, which lost 5 bases and 2 bases, there was a span of 12 bases. This CDR3 contains 14 residues. In nucleotides, the CDR3 is TGTGCCAGCAGCCCCTGGGACATTCAAGAGACCCAGTACTTC. Translation gives CASSPWDIQETQYF.

This clonotype was observed at least ten times. It may be a read error: a sequence one base away is much more abundant. The chain employs TRBV7-2 and TRBJ2-7, with 7 bases aligning to TRBD2. Germline V lookup: CDR1 SGHTA, CDR2 FQGNSA. The CDR3 contains 14 residues. The CDR3 sequence is CASSLASGPYEQYF. CDR3 nucleotides: TGCGCCAGCAGCTTGGCTAGCGGCCCCTACGAGCAGTACTTC.